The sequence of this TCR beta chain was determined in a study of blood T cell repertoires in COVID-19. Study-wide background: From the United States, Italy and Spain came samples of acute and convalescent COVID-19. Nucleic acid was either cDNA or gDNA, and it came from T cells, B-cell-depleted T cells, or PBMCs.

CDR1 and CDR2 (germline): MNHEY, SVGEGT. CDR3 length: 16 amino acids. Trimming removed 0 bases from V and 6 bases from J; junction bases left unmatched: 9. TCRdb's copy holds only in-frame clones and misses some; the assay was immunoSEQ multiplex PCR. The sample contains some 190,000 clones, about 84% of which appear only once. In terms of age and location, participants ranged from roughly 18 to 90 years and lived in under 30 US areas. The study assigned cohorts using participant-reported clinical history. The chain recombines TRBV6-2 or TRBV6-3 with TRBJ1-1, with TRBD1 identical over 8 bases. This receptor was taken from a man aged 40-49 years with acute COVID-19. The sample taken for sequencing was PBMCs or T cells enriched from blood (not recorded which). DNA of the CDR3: TGTGCCAGCAGTTACTCTCTCCTCAGGGGGCTGTCTGAAGCTTTCTTT. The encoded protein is CASSYSLLRGLSEAFF.